Listed below are T cell receptor beta chains from one sample, sequenced in a study of graft-versus-host responses after intestinal transplantation. Produced via immunoSEQ multiplex PCR; TCRdb's table is partial and in-frame only. The repertoire has some 10,000 clones, over 60% of them found once; the top ten carry 30% to 40%. This material consisted of PBMCs, taken around 500 days after intestinal transplant. These receptors were collected from a human patient who received an intestinal transplant, so some T cells may come from the graft donor. The CDR3 runs from the conserved cysteine through the conserved F or W. Fields, in order: D gene, clone size, J gene, V gene, CDR3 protein, CDR3 DNA. D genes are given only for firm matches. Size values are once, few and many counts, or a class for expanded clones, and some rows have none.

d_gene: NA; abundance: few; j_gene: TRBJ2-2; v_gene: TRBV6-4; CDR3aa: CASSDSTENTGELFF; CDR3nt: TGTGCCAGCAGTGACAGTACCGAAAACACCGGGGAGCTGTTTTTT
d_gene: NA; abundance: NA; j_gene: TRBJ2-1; v_gene: TRBV27; CDR3aa: CASSLSARSPTLVSYNEQFF; CDR3nt: TGTGCCAGCAGTTTATCGGCTAGATCCCCGACTCTCGTATCCTACAATGAGCAGTTCTTC
d_gene: TRBD1; abundance: NA; j_gene: TRBJ2-7; v_gene: TRBV28; CDR3aa: CASSSSGTVGYF; CDR3nt: TGTGCCAGCAGTTCCTCTGGGACAGTGGGGTACTTC
d_gene: NA; abundance: NA; j_gene: TRBJ2-7; v_gene: TRBV28; CDR3aa: CASSLGQITYEQYF; CDR3nt: TGTGCCAGCAGTTTGGGCCAGATTACCTACGAGCAGTACTTC
d_gene: TRBD1; abundance: NA; j_gene: TRBJ2-3; v_gene: TRBV23-1; CDR3aa: CASSQTGADTQYF; CDR3nt: TGCGCCAGCAGTCAAACAGGGGCAGATACGCAGTATTTT
d_gene: NA; abundance: NA; j_gene: TRBJ2-1; v_gene: TRBV7-9; CDR3aa: CASSLDGTRNEQFF; CDR3nt: TGTGCCAGCAGCTTGGACGGGACTCGAAATGAGCAGTTCTTC
d_gene: NA; abundance: NA; j_gene: TRBJ2-2; v_gene: TRBV7-3; CDR3aa: CASSLGAKGELFF; CDR3nt: TGTGCCAGCAGCCTGGGGGCCAAAGGGGAGCTGTTTTTT
d_gene: TRBD1; abundance: NA; j_gene: TRBJ2-6; v_gene: TRBV10-2; CDR3aa: CASSEHAGGGGGANVLTF; CDR3nt: TGCGCCAGCAGTGAGCATGCAGGGGGCGGCGGGGGGGCCAACGTCCTGACTTTC
d_gene: TRBD2; abundance: NA; j_gene: TRBJ2-1; v_gene: TRBV9; CDR3aa: CASSAGTSGGNEQFF; CDR3nt: TGTGCCAGCAGCGCCGGGACTAGCGGGGGAAATGAGCAGTTCTTC
d_gene: NA; abundance: NA; j_gene: TRBJ1-4; v_gene: TRBV28; CDR3aa: CASSVHLTNEKLFF; CDR3nt: TGTGCCAGCAGTGTCCATTTAACTAATGAAAAACTGTTTTTT
d_gene: NA; abundance: once; j_gene: TRBJ2-7; v_gene: TRBV5-1; CDR3aa: CASSLVGSYEQYF; CDR3nt: TGCGCCAGCAGCTTGGTAGGTAGCTACGAGCAGTACTTC
d_gene: TRBD2; abundance: few; j_gene: TRBJ2-1; v_gene: TRBV11-2; CDR3aa: CASSLTSGRANEQFF; CDR3nt: TGTGCCAGCAGCCTGACTAGCGGGAGGGCCAATGAGCAGTTCTTC
d_gene: TRBD1; abundance: NA; j_gene: TRBJ1-1; v_gene: TRBV5-6; CDR3aa: CASSVTGGRTEAFF; CDR3nt: TGTGCCAGCAGCGTAACAGGGGGCCGGACTGAAGCTTTCTTT
d_gene: NA; abundance: NA; j_gene: TRBJ2-7; v_gene: TRBV29-1; CDR3aa: CSVGSGMGEQYF; CDR3nt: TGCAGCGTTGGGTCAGGCATGGGGGAGCAGTACTTC
d_gene: NA; abundance: NA; j_gene: TRBJ2-3; v_gene: TRBV21-1; CDR3aa: CASSKAPSGSQTDTQYF; CDR3nt: TGTGCCAGCAGCAAAGCCCCTAGCGGGAGTCAAACAGATACGCAGTATTTT
d_gene: TRBD1; abundance: NA; j_gene: TRBJ2-7; v_gene: TRBV19; CDR3aa: CASSAWTGGTSYEQYF; CDR3nt: TGTGCCAGTAGTGCGTGGACAGGGGGCACCTCCTACGAGCAGTACTTC
d_gene: NA; abundance: NA; j_gene: TRBJ2-1; v_gene: TRBV7-9; CDR3aa: CASSNSISGFNEQFF; CDR3nt: TGTGCCAGCAGCAACTCCATTTCAGGGTTCAATGAGCAGTTCTTC
d_gene: TRBD2; abundance: NA; j_gene: TRBJ2-2; v_gene: TRBV6-4; CDR3aa: CASSDPTSLNTGELFF; CDR3nt: TGTGCCAGCAGTGACCCGACTAGCCTCAACACCGGGGAGCTGTTTTTT
d_gene: TRBD1; abundance: NA; j_gene: TRBJ2-1; v_gene: TRBV13; CDR3aa: CASSLRQGVGVDEQFF; CDR3nt: TGTGCCAGCAGCTTACGACAGGGGGTTGGTGTGGATGAGCAGTTCTTC
d_gene: NA; abundance: NA; j_gene: TRBJ1-5; v_gene: TRBV28; CDR3aa: CASSFGVQPQHF; CDR3nt: TGTGCCAGCAGTTTTGGTGTTCAGCCCCAGCATTTT
d_gene: NA; abundance: NA; j_gene: TRBJ1-5; v_gene: TRBV5-1; CDR3aa: CASSDGANQPQHF; CDR3nt: TGCGCCAGCAGCGACGGGGCCAATCAGCCCCAGCATTTT
d_gene: TRBD1; abundance: few; j_gene: TRBJ1-2; v_gene: TRBV5-1; CDR3aa: CASSLAHRGQGYTF; CDR3nt: TGCGCCAGCAGCTTGGCACACAGGGGGCAAGGCTACACCTTC
d_gene: TRBD2; abundance: NA; j_gene: TRBJ2-1; v_gene: TRBV27; CDR3aa: CASSLLGTSGNEQFF; CDR3nt: TGTGCCAGCAGTTTATTAGGGACTAGCGGTAATGAGCAGTTCTTC
d_gene: TRBD1; abundance: NA; j_gene: TRBJ1-2; v_gene: TRBV2; CDR3aa: CASSGSGQPGYGYTF; CDR3nt: TGTGCCAGCAGTGGATCGGGACAGCCTGGCTATGGCTACACCTTC
d_gene: NA; abundance: NA; j_gene: TRBJ2-1; v_gene: TRBV21-1; CDR3aa: CASSKDYNEQFF; CDR3nt: TGTGCCAGCAGCAAGGACTACAATGAGCAGTTCTTC
d_gene: NA; abundance: NA; j_gene: TRBJ2-5; v_gene: TRBV27; CDR3aa: CASSLPQETQYF; CDR3nt: TGTGCCAGCAGTTTACCCCAAGAGACCCAGTACTTC
d_gene: TRBD1; abundance: NA; j_gene: TRBJ2-7; v_gene: TRBV7-9; CDR3aa: CASSLGTGPGEQYF; CDR3nt: TGTGCCAGCAGCTTGGGGACAGGGCCTGGCGAGCAGTACTTC
d_gene: NA; abundance: few; j_gene: TRBJ2-1; v_gene: TRBV7-7; CDR3aa: CASSLGGGWLNEQFF; CDR3nt: TGTGCTAGCAGCTTAGGGGGGGGTTGGCTCAATGAGCAGTTCTTC
d_gene: NA; abundance: NA; j_gene: TRBJ2-5; v_gene: TRBV7-8; CDR3aa: CASSPHPGMETQYF; CDR3nt: TGTGCCAGCAGCCCCCACCCGGGCATGGAGACCCAGTACTTC
d_gene: TRBD1; abundance: few; j_gene: TRBJ1-2; v_gene: TRBV6-5; CDR3aa: CATRLDRGGGYTF; CDR3nt: TGTGCCACCAGACTAGACAGGGGCGGTGGCTACACCTTC
d_gene: NA; abundance: NA; j_gene: TRBJ2-1; v_gene: TRBV5-1; CDR3aa: CASSLEGGDEQFF; CDR3nt: TGCGCCAGCAGCTTGGAGGGGGGCGATGAGCAGTTCTTC
d_gene: NA; abundance: NA; j_gene: TRBJ1-2; v_gene: TRBV7-9; CDR3aa: CASSLGRGGEPNYGYTF; CDR3nt: TGTGCCAGCAGCTTAGGTCGAGGTGGGGAACCTAACTATGGCTACACCTTC
d_gene: NA; abundance: NA; j_gene: TRBJ1-1; v_gene: TRBV18; CDR3aa: CASSPGETEAFF; CDR3nt: TGTGCCAGCTCACCAGGGGAAACTGAAGCTTTCTTT
d_gene: TRBD2; abundance: NA; j_gene: TRBJ2-5; v_gene: TRBV5-1; CDR3aa: CASSFSPGGTSGSRLETQYF; CDR3nt: TGCGCCAGCAGCTTCTCCCCCGGTGGGACTAGCGGGAGTCGGTTAGAGACCCAGTACTTC
d_gene: NA; abundance: few; j_gene: TRBJ2-1; v_gene: TRBV19; CDR3aa: CASSRTTRNEQFF; CDR3nt: TGTGCCAGTAGCAGGACTACGCGGAATGAGCAGTTCTTC
d_gene: NA; abundance: NA; j_gene: TRBJ1-2; v_gene: TRBV9; CDR3aa: CASSASVGGRGYGYTF; CDR3nt: TGTGCCAGCAGCGCGTCGGTTGGGGGAAGGGGCTATGGCTACACCTTC
d_gene: NA; abundance: once; j_gene: TRBJ2-7; v_gene: TRBV6-5; CDR3aa: CASSPRRGEQYF; CDR3nt: TGTGCCAGCAGTCCACGAAGAGGCGAGCAGTACTTC
d_gene: NA; abundance: few; j_gene: TRBJ2-7; v_gene: TRBV6-9; CDR3aa: CASVYSYEQYF; CDR3nt: TGTGCCAGCGTCTATTCCTACGAGCAGTACTTC
d_gene: NA; abundance: NA; j_gene: TRBJ2-1; v_gene: TRBV27; CDR3aa: CASSLSLYNEQFF; CDR3nt: TGTGCCAGCAGTTTATCCCTCTACAATGAGCAGTTCTTC
d_gene: NA; abundance: NA; j_gene: TRBJ1-1; v_gene: TRBV6-4; CDR3aa: CASRNASPVTEAFF; CDR3nt: TGTGCCAGTAGAAACGCGTCTCCTGTCACTGAAGCTTTCTTT
d_gene: NA; abundance: NA; j_gene: TRBJ2-1; v_gene: TRBV4-1; CDR3aa: CASSMNMDLSYNEQFF; CDR3nt: TGCGCCAGCAGCATGAACATGGACCTGTCCTACAATGAGCAGTTCTTC
d_gene: NA; abundance: NA; j_gene: TRBJ2-1; v_gene: TRBV9; CDR3aa: CASSTGGQAWSYNEQFF; CDR3nt: TGTGCCAGCAGCACCGGAGGGCAAGCCTGGTCCTACAATGAGCAGTTCTTC
d_gene: NA; abundance: NA; j_gene: TRBJ2-1; v_gene: TRBV7-2; CDR3aa: CASSLWLPGSYNEQFF; CDR3nt: TGTGCCAGCAGCTTATGGCTACCGGGGTCGTACAATGAGCAGTTCTTC
d_gene: NA; abundance: NA; j_gene: TRBJ2-7; v_gene: TRBV30; CDR3aa: CAWSRTEGGRQYF; CDR3nt: TGTGCCTGGAGCCGAACGGAGGGGGGGCGGCAGTACTTC
d_gene: NA; abundance: NA; j_gene: TRBJ2-1; v_gene: TRBV11-2; CDR3aa: CASSLGAFFYNEQFF; CDR3nt: TGTGCCAGCAGCTTAGGGGCTTTTTTCTACAATGAGCAGTTCTTC
d_gene: NA; abundance: NA; j_gene: TRBJ2-1; v_gene: TRBV4-2; CDR3aa: CASSQDPQRATYNEQFF; CDR3nt: TGTGCCAGCAGCCAAGATCCCCAGCGGGCTACATACAATGAGCAGTTCTTC
d_gene: NA; abundance: NA; j_gene: TRBJ2-7; v_gene: TRBV6-1; CDR3aa: CASSDRIGGNLVEQYF; CDR3nt: TGTGCCAGCAGTGACCGAATAGGAGGAAATTTAGTCGAGCAGTACTTC
d_gene: TRBD2; abundance: few; j_gene: TRBJ2-5; v_gene: TRBV2; CDR3aa: CASSGVAGAQETQYF; CDR3nt: TGTGCCAGCAGTGGAGTAGCGGGAGCCCAAGAGACCCAGTACTTC
d_gene: NA; abundance: NA; j_gene: TRBJ2-1; v_gene: TRBV20-1; CDR3aa: CSAGPRDEQFF; CDR3nt: TGCAGTGCTGGGCCTCGGGATGAGCAGTTCTTC